The present entry profiles one TCR beta chain with its context. The specificity of this receptor is unknown. Within one base of it there is no much larger clone, and no base qualities were kept. TCRbeta CDR3 regions were amplified from genomic DNA by means of the immunoSEQ Assay, a bias-controlled multiplex PCR. The original pipeline was this. The number of nucleated cells in each sample was estimated from the amplification of reference gene primers within the assay. To quantify the absolute abundance of each unique TCRbeta CDR3 rearrangement, sequence reads were collapsed and filtered. Productive Simpson clonality was computed per sample as the square root of Simpson's diversity index over productive rearrangements. TCRdb mirrors the immuneACCESS table, restricted to in-frame sequences. Some clones are absent from its copies; in checked studies, under half trace to an unresolved V gene, and the reason for the others is unknown. V and J calls and clone size are copied from that table; D and trimming were computed from the DNA. Present in this sample are about 210,000 clones, roughly 84% of which were seen just once. The ten top clones hold about 10% of the sample.

The data belong to a study of blood T cell repertoires in COVID-19 (dated by TCRdb to the early 2020s). Concerning the study at large: Samples from collaborators originated in the United States, Italy and Spain and spanned both the acute and convalescent phases of COVID-19. The prospective study material was composed of cDNA or gDNA derived from T cells, B-cell-depleted T cells, or PBMCs. The samples were drawn from two sources: the first 160 participants of the ongoing ImmuneRACE study, and over 950 subjects contributed by 6 global collaborators. A de-identified subject ID, COVID-19 status, age in years and sex were almost always included in the sample metadata. A freely available public database, intended as a resource for researchers studying the immune response to SARS-CoV-2, is where the repertoires were released. HLA class I and class II types, where available, came from metadata supplied by the sample provider rather than from assay-based typing. Deeply sampled blood TCRbeta repertoires from subjects exposed to, actively infected with, or recovered from COVID-19 were included in the dataset.

One collaborating source in Seattle enrolled patients while the patients were actively infected and followed the patients over time throughout the course of disease. Whole blood was collected in K2EDTA tubes by collaborating institutions according to the institutions' own protocols. Collaborator samples were shipped for TCRbeta analysis as frozen whole blood, isolated PBMCs, or DNA extracted from either sample type. The CDR3 goes from the cysteine to the phenylalanine over 11 residues. Only the CDR3 region is kept as DNA, spanning 33 bases read in frame from base 1. Reading the germline V gene (reference sequence) gives CDR1 GTSNPN and CDR2 SVGIG. Trimming removed 0 bases from V and 7 bases from J, leaving 6 bases between the germline ends. Findings and caveats that apply to the study as a whole: How much clinical and demographic metadata was included differed by source and by participant, and the metadata was provided uncurated.

The specimen sequenced was peripheral blood. Recombination connected TRBV30 to TRBJ1-2, and perhaps TRBD1 as D gene, on 5 matching bases. The receptor's source is a woman aged 80 or over with COVID-19, enrolled during active disease. This receptor has the CDR3 CAWSVGGGYTF. The bases read TGTGCCTGGAGTGTCGGGGGTGGCTACACCTTC.